This record covers a single T cell receptor beta chain. V gave up 0 bases and J gave up 5 bases, with 8 bases separating them. Germline lookup yields CDR1 LNHDA and CDR2 SQIVND (reference sequence). The CDR3 spans 14 residues. The sample belongs to a study of T cells in Graves' hyperthyroidism and ophthalmopathy. RNA transcripts yielded amplified TCR beta CDR3 regions. HTBI primers were the set used in a first-round RT-PCR of the TCR CDR3. MiXCR, applied by TCRdb to the multiplex PCR reads, yields one record per CDR3 protein. Of 300,000 to 400,000 distinct CDR3 sequences in the sample, more than 11% were seen once.

This chain connects TRBV19 to TRBJ2-1; D gene uncertain. The sample consisted of blood. The TCR comes from a woman aged 60 to 75 with Graves' hyperthyroidism. CDR3 DNA sequence: TGTGCCAGTAGTATAGAATTCCCCAACAATGAGCAGTTCTTC. Its protein product is CASSIEFPNNEQFF.